This T cell receptor (beta chain) emerged from a study of blood T cell repertoires in COVID-19. Study in general: Material from acute and convalescent COVID-19 was sourced from the United States, Italy and Spain. Sample material is recorded as cDNA or gDNA derived from T cells, B-cell-depleted T cells, or PBMCs.

In the original processing: Nucleated cell counts were estimated from reference gene primer amplification. Here immunoSEQ multiplex PCR was the method, and the copy in TCRdb shows in-frame clones only, minus some. V and J calls and clone size are given by that table; D and trimming were obtained from the DNA. The sample shows approximately 31,000 clones, 85% to 90% of them seen only once. This CDR3 comprises 14 residues. V was shortened by 3 bases and J by 4 bases, with 12 bases between the two germline ends. The V gene's germline CDR1 is LNHDA and CDR2 SQIVND (reference sequence). The receptor was isolated from a man aged 65 to 79 with active COVID-19. The sample was peripheral blood. V is TRBV19 and J is TRBJ1-1; D is possibly TRBD1 (6 bases). The CDR3, as DNA: TGTGCCAGTAGTATTCAAGGCAGGGGCACTGAAGCTTTCTTT. It codes for CASSIQGRGTEAFF.